This entry lists 27 T cell receptor beta chains sequenced from one sample in a study of blood T cells in healthy people across ages. Primed by a sample-barcoded 5' primer and a J-beta primer mix, a second PCR proceeded for about 7 to 11 cycles. TCRdb called the 5' RACE reads again in MiXCR, with one record for every CDR3 protein. The data contain over a million distinct CDR3 sequences, under 55% of them singletons. Source material: blood. Receptors originate from a young woman in good health.

The chain employs TRBV4-1 and TRBJ2-4; unclear D gene. The J call may not be correct, given that the DNA end is closer to TRBJ2-7. The CDR3 runs 14 residues. Germline V CDR1 and CDR2: MGHRA, YSYEKL. In nucleotides, the CDR3 is TGCGCCAGCAGCCAAGATGGGGTGAGGTCCGAGCAGTACTTC. It codes for CASSQDGVRSEQYF.

This clonotype was detected a few times. This chain joins TRBV29-1 and TRBJ1-1; tentative D call: TRBD1 (5 bases). The V gene lost 4 bases and the J gene lost 1 base, with 10 bases spanning the gap. The CDR3 sequence is 13 residues long. Germline lookup yields CDR1 SQVTM and CDR2 ANQGSEA. CDR3 sequence: CSVVRDPNTEAFF. CDR3 DNA sequence: TGCAGCGTTGTTCGGGACCCGAACACTGAAGCTTTCTTT. Drawing the rest from reference TRBV29-1 and TRBJ1-1, the complete variable domain is SAVISQKPSRDICQRGTSLTIQCQVDSQVTMMFWYRQQPGQSLTLIATANQGSEATYESGFVIDKFPISRPNLTFSTLTVSNMSPEDSSIYLCSVVRDPNTEAFFGQGTRLTVV.

The chain carries TRBV9 and TRBJ2-5; no clear D. The last part of the DNA fits TRBJ2-7 better; the J call may be wrong. From germline, CDR1 is SGDLS and CDR2 YYNGEE. CDR3 length: 12 amino acids. CDR3 in DNA: TGTGCCAGCAGCGTAGGTGGTACCGAGCAGTACTTC. This translates into CASSVGGTEQYF.

CDR3 sequence (DNA): TGTGCCAGCGGTCGGGACTTCACAGATACGCAGTATTTT. Protein sequence: CASGRDFTDTQYF. This rearrangement joins TRBV6-1 to TRBJ2-3; perhaps TRBD2 as D (6 bases). The CDR3 has 13 amino acids. CDR1 is MNHNS and CDR2 is SASEGT in the germline V gene. V was pared by 8 bases and J by 2 bases, with 11 bases between.

The rearrangement links TRBV10-1 to TRBJ1-5, with D hard to call. Germline V lookup: CDR1 WNHNN, CDR2 SYGVQD (reference sequence). V was clipped by 4 bases and J by 3 bases, with 7 bases between them. The CDR3 is 13 amino acids. CDR3 in DNA: TGCGCCAGCAGTGTTGGGGTCAATCAGCCCCAGCATTTT. Protein: CASSVGVNQPQHF.

The chain uses TRBV18 and TRBJ2-2; D unresolved. CDR1 is KGHSH and CDR2 is LQKENI in the germline V gene. Trimming left V 0 bases short and J 8 bases short, with 10 bases between. The CDR3 totals 14 residues. The CDR3 region is CASSPPSAEGELFF. The CDR3 region has the DNA TGTGCCAGCTCACCACCGTCGGCAGAAGGGGAGCTGTTTTTT.

Turning to this clonotype: The junction differs from germline at one of its ends, possibly a read error. The genes are TRBV12-3 or TRBV12-4 and TRBJ1-5, with D possibly matching TRBD1 (5 bases). The CDR3 extends over 16 amino acids. This CDR3 reads CAGSFFGGSGNQPQHF. For the CDR3, the DNA is TGTGCCGGCAGTTTCTTCGGGGGGAGCGGCAATCAGCCCCAGCATTTT.

The genes are TRBV15 and TRBJ2-3; 8 bases agree with TRBD2. CDR1 and CDR2 (germline): LNHNV, YYDKDF (reference sequence). Losses at the gene ends were 2 bases for V and 1 base for J; bases not matched to a gene: 5. The CDR3 has 16 residues. The DNA of the CDR3 is TGTGCCACCAGCAGACCGAGCGGGGGCGGCACAGATACGCAGTATTTT. Translated: CATSRPSGGGTDTQYF. Looking up the rest from reference TRBV15 and TRBJ2-3 gives the full variable domain: DAMVIQNPRYQVTQFGKPVTLSCSQTLNHNVMYWYQQKSSQAPKLLFHYYDKDFNNEADTPDNFQSRRPNTSFCFLDIRSPGLGDTAMYLCATSRPSGGGTDTQYFGPGTRLTVL.

V usage is TRBV7-2 and J usage is TRBJ1-5; no clear D gene. This CDR3 spans 15 amino acids. The V and J ends lost 5 bases and 4 bases respectively, with 15 bases between them. Germline CDR1 SGHTA, CDR2 FQGNSA. DNA of the CDR3: TGTGCCAGCAGCCAGTCGGGAGGTAGAAATCAGCCCCAGCATTTT. Residues: CASSQSGGRNQPQHF.

The genes are TRBV11-2 and TRBJ2-7, with 7 bases identical to TRBD2. V lost 1 base and J lost 2; bases outside the gene matches: 11. CDR3 size: 17 residues. Germline CDR1 is SGHAT and CDR2 is FQNNGV. The CDR3 DNA is TGTGCCAGCAGCTTAGTTTCTCTAGCGGATTCGACCTACGAGCAGTACTTC. Translated: CASSLVSLADSTYEQYF.

This clonotype has a handful of counts. This chain links TRBV6-5 with TRBJ1-1; D is possibly TRBD1 (5 bases). CDR1 is MNHEY, CDR2 SVGAGI, per germline. This CDR3 region has 13 residues. V gave up 6 bases and J gave up 10 bases, with 18 bases separating them. The CDR3 reads CASRKGPTGGAFF. CDR3 nucleotide sequence: TGTGCCAGCAGAAAAGGCCCAACAGGCGGAGCTTTCTTT.

This chain uses TRBV10-3 with TRBJ2-5, with 7 bases matching TRBD1. V lost 11 bases and J lost 2; bases outside the gene matches: 5. CDR1 ENHRY and CDR2 SYGVKD come from the germline V gene. This CDR3 is built from 12 residues. The CDR3 loop is CAAQGEQETQYF. Written as DNA, the CDR3 is TGTGCCGCCCAGGGGGAGCAAGAGACCCAGTACTTC.

This sequence joins TRBV28 and TRBJ2-3; D is perhaps TRBD1 or TRBD2 (5 bases each). V was clipped by 5 bases and J by 2 bases, with 17 bases between them. Per the germline V gene, CDR1 is MDHEN and CDR2 is SYDVKM. This CDR3 is built from 16 residues. CDR3 bases: TGTGCCAGCAGTACTCCGGGACGAGCGGACACAGATACGCAGTATTTT. Residues: CASSTPGRADTDTQYF.

This clonotype showed up just a few times. This sequence joins TRBV5-6 and TRBJ2-1; tentative D call: TRBD1 (6 bases). Trimming took 7 bases from V and 8 from J, leaving 13 bases between them. CDR1 is SGHDT and CDR2 is YYEEEE in the germline V gene. This CDR3 is built from 12 residues. The CDR3, as DNA: TGTGCCAGCGGCCGACAGGACCATGAGCAGTTCTTC. Protein sequence: CASGRQDHEQFF.

The chain employs TRBV29-1 and TRBJ2-1, with 7 positions matching TRBD1. The CDR3 runs 13 residues. V was clipped by 7 bases and J by 9 bases; unmatched bases: 12. Germline CDR1 is SQVTM and CDR2 is ANQGSEA. The CDR3 DNA sequence: TGCAGCGGAGGGACAGTTGACGACGTTGAGCAGTTCTTC. Translating it yields CSGGTVDDVEQFF.

The table lists this clonotype with a count of one. A single base separates this from a much larger clone, so it may be a read error. The V and J genes are TRBV29-1 and TRBJ2-5, with 9 bases lining up with TRBD2. CDR3 size: 12 residues. The germline V gene has CDR1 SQVTM and CDR2 ANQGSEA. V lost 7 bases to trimming and J lost 1 base; unmatched junction nucleotides: 1. This chain's CDR3 is CSASGTQETQYF. CDR3 nucleotide sequence: TGCAGCGCTAGCGGGACCCAAGAGACCCAGTACTTC.

This clonotype was recorded a few times. The V gene is TRBV24-1, the J gene TRBJ2-1, with 15 bases matching TRBD2. V was pared by 9 bases and J by 9 bases, with 8 bases of the junction left unmatched. The CDR3 contains 15 residues. Germline CDR1 KGHDR, CDR2 SFDVKD. The CDR3 coding sequence is TGTGCCACCGGGGGACTAGCGGGAGGTCTGTCTGAGCAGTTCTTC. This gives the protein CATGGLAGGLSEQFF.

This rearrangement joins TRBV15 to TRBJ2-7; a possible D gene is TRBD2 (6 bases). The CDR3 is made up of 13 amino acids. Trimming stripped 1 base from V and 2 bases from J, with 6 bases between. CDR1 and CDR2 (germline): LNHNV, YYDKDF (reference sequence). CDR3 region: CATSRGLAYEQYF. In DNA, the CDR3 is TGTGCCACCAGCAGAGGACTAGCCTACGAGCAGTACTTC. The whole variable domain, filled in from reference TRBV15 and TRBJ2-7, reads DAMVIQNPRYQVTQFGKPVTLSCSQTLNHNVMYWYQQKSSQAPKLLFHYYDKDFNNEADTPDNFQSRRPNTSFCFLDIRSPGLGDTAMYLCATSRGLAYEQYFGPGTRLTVT.

The chain is built from TRBV2 and TRBJ1-6, with 9 bases aligning to TRBD1. Germline V CDR1 and CDR2: SNHLY, FYNNEI. The CDR3 runs 13 residues. V lost 6 bases and J lost 7; bases outside the gene matches: 1. CDR3 bases: TGTGCCAGCAGAACAGGGGGCAATTCACCCCTCCACTTT. Its translation: CASRTGGNSPLHF.

The CDR3 is CASSPSQAQYF. DNA for the CDR3: TGTGCCAGCTCCCCCTCTCAGGCGCAGTATTTT. The V gene is TRBV25-1, the J gene TRBJ2-3, with no clear D. The CDR3 has 11 residues. Germline V gene data show CDR1 as MGHDK and CDR2 as SYGVNS. V lost 8 bases to trimming and J lost 10 bases, with 13 bases between them.

This clonotype has just one count. This chain joins TRBV19 and TRBJ1-2, with a tentative D call TRBD1 (5 bases). This CDR3 has 11 residues. Trimming left V 11 bases short and J 4 bases short, with 11 bases between. Germline V gene data show CDR1 as LNHDA and CDR2 as SQIVND (reference sequence). CDR3 amino acids: CAAGGIYGYTF. The DNA for the CDR3 is TGTGCCGCGGGGGGGATCTATGGCTACACCTTC.

This chain joins TRBV20-1 and TRBJ2-7; 7 nucleotides agree with TRBD1. V lost 2 bases to trimming and J lost 0 bases; unmatched junction nucleotides: 7. The germline V gene encodes CDR1 DFQATT and CDR2 SNEGSKA (reference sequence). CDR3 length: 15 amino acids. The chain's CDR3 is CSARNLRDSSYEQYF. The DNA of the CDR3 is TGCAGTGCTAGAAATTTAAGGGACAGCTCCTACGAGCAGTACTTC.

Details on this clonotype: This may be a read error: a much more frequent sequence differs by one nucleotide. The chain carries TRBV7-2 and TRBJ1-2; D is perhaps TRBD1 (5 bases). In germline, CDR1 is SGHTA, CDR2 FQGNSA. The CDR3 covers 15 residues. This CDR3 reads CVSSFVGGADYGYTF. The DNA for the CDR3 is TGTGTCAGCAGCTTCGTTGGGGGAGCGGACTATGGCTACACCTTC.

This clonotype was seen only a few times. The chain is built from TRBV4-3 and TRBJ2-1; D perhaps matches TRBD1 (6 bases). The CDR3 runs to 16 residues. The V end was cut by 0 bases, the J end by 6 bases, with 15 bases between. The V gene's germline CDR1 is LGHNA and CDR2 YSLEER. The CDR3 nucleotides are TGCGCCAGCAGCCAAGATAATGGGCGGACAGTCAATGAGCAGTTCTTC. It translates to CASSQDNGRTVNEQFF.

The chain joins TRBV24-1 to TRBJ2-3, with D hard to call. This CDR3 contains 11 residues. Germline V gene lookup returns CDR1 KGHDR and CDR2 SFDVKD. Trimming took 1 base from V and 8 from J, leaving 3 bases between them. The CDR3 protein is CATSDLVTQYF. CDR3 DNA sequence: TGTGCCACCAGTGATTTAGTTACGCAGTATTTT.

The CDR3 loop is CAWSDGGRHYGYTF. The CDR3 nucleotides are TGTGCCTGGAGTGACGGGGGGCGTCACTATGGCTACACCTTC. This chain connects TRBV30 to TRBJ1-2, with D tentatively TRBD1 (6 bases). Germline CDR1 GTSNPN, CDR2 SVGIG (reference sequence). There are 14 residues in the CDR3. Trimming cost V 1 base and J 3 bases, with 12 bases left between them.

The CDR3 spells CSVAGDTQYF. The CDR3 region has the DNA TGCAGCGTTGCAGGAGATACGCAGTATTTT. This chain uses TRBV29-1 with TRBJ2-3; unclear D gene. V lost 4 bases to trimming and J lost 5 bases, with 4 bases between them. This CDR3 has 10 amino acids. From germline, CDR1 is SQVTM and CDR2 ANQGSEA.